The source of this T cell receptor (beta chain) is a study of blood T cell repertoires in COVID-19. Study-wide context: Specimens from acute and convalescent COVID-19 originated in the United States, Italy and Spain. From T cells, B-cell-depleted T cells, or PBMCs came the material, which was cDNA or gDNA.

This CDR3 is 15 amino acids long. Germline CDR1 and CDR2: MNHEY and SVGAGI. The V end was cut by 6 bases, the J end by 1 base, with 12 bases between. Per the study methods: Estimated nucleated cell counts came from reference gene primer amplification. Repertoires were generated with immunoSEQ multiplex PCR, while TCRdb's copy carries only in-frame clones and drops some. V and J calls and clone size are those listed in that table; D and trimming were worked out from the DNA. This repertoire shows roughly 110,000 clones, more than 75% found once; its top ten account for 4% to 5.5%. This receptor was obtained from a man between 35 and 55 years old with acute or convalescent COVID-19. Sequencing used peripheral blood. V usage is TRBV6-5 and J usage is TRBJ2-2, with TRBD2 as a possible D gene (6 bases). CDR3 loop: CASSRGLQNTGELFF. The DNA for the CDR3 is TGTGCCAGCAGCCGGGGACTCCAGAACACCGGGGAGCTGTTTTTT.